The rows below give T cell receptor beta chains drawn from one sample of a study of T cells in Graves' hyperthyroidism and ophthalmopathy. TCRdb reprocessed the multiplex PCR reads via MiXCR and lists one record per CDR3 protein. The table records 45,000 to 75,000 distinct CDR3 sequences, 40% to 55% of them present only once. Sequencing was carried out using blood. These receptors originate from a woman in her twenties or thirties with Graves' ophthalmopathy. Each CDR3 is given with its conserved first and last residue. The D gene is left open where the match is weak. The size field is filled for only some rows; it gives once, few, many or a size class.

>NA|TRBD2|TRBV5-1|TRBJ2-1
TGCGCCAGTGCCCGAAGAAGCGGGGGTACGTACAATGAGCAGTTCTTC
CASARRSGGTYNEQFF
>few|TRBD2|TRBV6-5|TRBJ2-1
TGTGCCAGCAGTTACCGAGCTTTTATAATAGCGGGAGTTAGCAATGAGCAGTTCTTC
CASSYRAFIIAGVSNEQFF
>many|NA|TRBV4-2|TRBJ1-5
TGTGCCAGCAGCCGAGATAAGAGTAGCAATCAGCCCCAGCATTTT
CASSRDKSSNQPQHF
>once|TRBD2|TRBV7-8|TRBJ2-1
TGTGCCAGCAGGCCGTTAGCGGGAGTCAATGAGCAGTTCTTC
CASRPLAGVNEQFF
>NA|NA|TRBV4-2|TRBJ1-1
TGTGCCAGCAGCCAAACCCGGGGGGGAAACACTGAAGCTTTCTTT
CASSQTRGGNTEAFF
>once|NA|TRBV9|TRBJ2-1
TGTGCCAGCAGCGTAGTTCCCCAGGACAGCGGGGAGGGTGAGCAGTTCTTC
CASSVVPQDSGEGEQFF
>many|TRBD1|TRBV4-1|TRBJ1-5
TGCGCCAGCAGCCAAGTCGGCCGACAGGGGGGTGGCAATCAGCCCCAGCATTTT
CASSQVGRQGGGNQPQHF
>NA|TRBD1|TRBV7-9|TRBJ1-6
TGTGCCAGCAGGATCACCGGGACAGGGCACTATAATTCACCCCTCCACTTT
CASRITGTGHYNSPLHF
>NA|NA|TRBV19|TRBJ2-3
TGTGCCAGTAGCATAGATCCGAGCACAGAAACGCAGTATTTT
CASSIDPSTETQYF
>many|NA|TRBV11-2|TRBJ1-2
TGTGCCAGCTCCCCGGTTGGTACCTATGGCTACACCTTC
CASSPVGTYGYTF
>few|TRBD2|TRBV7-9|TRBJ2-3
TGTGCCAGCAGCCGGGGCCTAGCGGGAGTTACGCAGTATTTT
CASSRGLAGVTQYF
>many|NA|TRBV5-4|TRBJ2-7
TGTGCCAGCAGCAACAAAAGGGCAGGGAAAGACTACGAGCAGTACTTC
CASSNKRAGKDYEQYF
>NA|NA|TRBV7-3|TRBJ2-2
TGCGCCAGCAGCCATATACGACAGGGCCCGGGGAACACCGGGGGGCTGGTTTTT
CASSHIRQGPGNTGGLVF
>NA|TRBD1|TRBV9|TRBJ1-5
TGTGCCAGCAGCGCGACAGGGGGAGGTGAGACCCAGCATTTT
CASSATGGGETQHF
>NA|TRBD1|TRBV7-3|TRBJ1-1
TGTGCCAGCAGCTGGGACAGGGTATCTGAAGCTTTCTTT
CASSWDRVSEAFF
>NA|NA|TRBV2|TRBJ1-3
TGTGCCAGCCGACTCCTCTGGGTTAACGTCTCTGGAAACACCATATATTTT
CASRLLWVNVSGNTIYF
>NA|TRBD2|TRBV9|TRBJ2-3
TGTGCCAGCAGCCAGGCGGCCCTAGCGGGAGGGGGGTCCGGGGATACGCAGTATTTT
CASSQAALAGGGSGDTQYF
>NA|TRBD1|TRBV9|TRBJ1-2
TGTGCCAGCAGCGTAGAAGGGACAGGGTCATATGGGGGTGGCTACACCTTC
CASSVEGTGSYGGGYTF
>NA|TRBD2|TRBV2|TRBJ2-7
TGTGCTAGATTAGGGACTATGGGGTCCTACGAGCAGTACTTC
CARLGTMGSYEQYF
>medium-sized|NA|TRBV7-6|TRBJ1-2
TGTGCCAGCAGCTTAGGTCCGGATGTCTATGGCTACACCTTC
CASSLGPDVYGYTF
>NA|TRBD2|TRBV2|TRBJ2-1
TGTGCCAGCAACGGCGGGAGTTCGGCCTACAATGAGCAGTTCTTC
CASNGGSSAYNEQFF
>many|TRBD1|TRBV6-1|TRBJ2-3
TGTGCCAGCGTGGGACAGGCACCGGATACGCAGTATTTT
CASVGQAPDTQYF
>once|TRBD1|TRBV2|TRBJ2-1
TGTGCCAGCAGTGAAGGAGGGACAGAGTTCTTC
CASSEGGTEFF
>once|TRBD1|TRBV20-1|TRBJ1-2
TGCAGTGCCAGGGGGGGCTATGGCTACACCTTC
CSARGGYGYTF
>NA|NA|TRBV11-2|TRBJ2-7
TGTGCCAGCAGCTTATCGGCAGGGGTCCACTCCTACGAGCAGTACTTC
CASSLSAGVHSYEQYF
>many|NA|TRBV7-9|TRBJ1-2
TGTGCCAGCAGCTTAGGGACGACAAGGGGTCGGTATGGCTACACCTTC
CASSLGTTRGRYGYTF
>NA|NA|TRBV18|TRBJ1-3
TGTGCCAACTCACCACGCAAGGGATTGACGTACACCATATATTTT
CANSPRKGLTYTIYF
>many|NA|TRBV6-1|TRBJ1-5
TGTGCCAGCAGTGAAGGGACATATAGCAATCAGCCCCAGCATTTT
CASSEGTYSNQPQHF
>NA|NA|TRBV19|TRBJ1-4
TGTGCCAGTAGTATTGCGGGGCGCGGTGCAACTAATGAAAAACTGTTTTTT
CASSIAGRGATNEKLFF
>many|TRBD1|TRBV12-3/TRBV12-4|TRBJ1-1
TGTGCCAGCAGTTTACTATGGACAGGCGGGGGGAAAACTGAAGCTTTCTTT
CASSLLWTGGGKTEAFF
>many|NA|TRBV7-3|TRBJ1-1
TGTGCCAGCAGCTCTCGTAAGGGTTATGAAGCTTTCTTT
CASSSRKGYEAFF
>few|NA|TRBV3-1|TRBJ1-6
TGTGCCAGCAGCCATAGCGCCTCACCCCTCCACTTT
CASSHSASPLHF
>NA|TRBD1|TRBV6-6|TRBJ1-4
TGTGCCACCGGGACAGAGTCAACTGATGAAAAACTGTGTTTT
CATGTESTDEKLCF
>many|TRBD1|TRBV7-7|TRBJ2-7
TGTGCTAGCAGCTCCGGGACAGGGTTCTACGAGCAGTACTTC
CASSSGTGFYEQYF
>many|TRBD2|TRBV4-1|TRBJ2-1
TGCGCCAGCAGCCCCCTGTCGACTAGCGGAGCCAATGAGCAGTTCTTC
CASSPLSTSGANEQFF
>few|NA|TRBV30|TRBJ2-3
TGTGCCTGGACCCCCCTAGGAGTCACAGATACGCAGTATTTT
CAWTPLGVTDTQYF
>NA|TRBD2|TRBV11-3|TRBJ2-7
TGTGCCAGCAGTTGGACTAGCTCCGGCGAGCAGTACTTC
CASSWTSSGEQYF
>NA|TRBD1|TRBV29-1|TRBJ1-2
TGCAGCGTTGGACTAGGGGGCTTTGGCTACACCTTC
CSVGLGGFGYTF
>NA|TRBD2|TRBV4-2|TRBJ2-2
TGTGCCAGCAGCCAAGGAGGAGCGGGAGGGCCTGATACCGGGGAGCTGTTTTTT
CASSQGGAGGPDTGELFF
>NA|TRBD1|TRBV5-1|TRBJ1-1
TGCGCCAGCAGCCTACAGGGACAGGGGAACACCGAAGCTTTCTTT
CASSLQGQGNTEAFF
>NA|NA|TRBV6-4|TRBJ1-1
TGTGCCAGCAGTGACTCCACATCAGCCAGAGAGGCTTTCTTT
CASSDSTSAREAFF
>NA|TRBD1|TRBV9|TRBJ2-2
TGTGCCAGCAGCACGGGACAGGGGGAGCTGTTTTTT
CASSTGQGELFF
>NA|TRBD2|TRBV19|TRBJ2-1
TGTGCCAGTAGGGAGACCAGCGGGATCCTGGACGAGCAGTTCTTC
CASRETSGILDEQFF
>many|NA|TRBV12-3/TRBV12-4|TRBJ2-2
TGTGCCAGCAGTTTAGGGCAGCGATCCACCGGGGAGCTGTTTTTT
CASSLGQRSTGELFF
>NA|TRBD1|TRBV19|TRBJ1-4
TGTGCCAGTAGTAGGACAGGGGGGCGGAATGAAAAACTGTTTTTT
CASSRTGGRNEKLFF
>NA|TRBD1|TRBV10-1|TRBJ2-7
TGCGCCAGCAGTGAAGCAGGGGGCGAGCAGTACTTC
CASSEAGGEQYF
>NA|NA|TRBV5-4|TRBJ1-2
TGTGCCAACAGCAGCGGACAGATGTATGGCTACACCTTC
CANSSGQMYGYTF
>many|NA|TRBV7-2|TRBJ2-1
TGTGCCAGCAGCTTAGTGGGGCGGGGAGCCTACAATGAGCAGTTCTTC
CASSLVGRGAYNEQFF
>NA|NA|TRBV7-9|TRBJ2-5
TGTGCCAGCAGCAATGCCATGGGCGGGCTAGAGACCCAGTACTTC
CASSNAMGGLETQYF
>few|TRBD2|TRBV7-7|TRBJ2-1
TGTGCTTCTCTTAGCGGGAGATCCTACAATGAGCAGTTCTTC
CASLSGRSYNEQFF